These T cell receptor beta chains were read from a single sample in a study of blood T cell repertoires in COVID-19. Produced via immunoSEQ multiplex PCR; TCRdb's table is partial and in-frame only. The sample records 100,000 or so clones, 80% to 90% being singletons. Sequenced material: peripheral blood. These receptor sequences come from a woman aged 25-40 years with acute or convalescent COVID-19. Each CDR3 is given with its conserved first and last residue. A D gene is named only where the DNA matches it firmly. Size values are once, few and many counts, or a class for expanded clones, and some rows have none.

d_gene: .; j_gene: TRBJ2-5; v_gene: TRBV28; abundance: .; CDR3aa: CASTYGGDRTQYF; CDR3nt: TGTGCCAGCACCTATGGCGGCGACAGGACCCAGTACTTC
d_gene: .; j_gene: TRBJ1-5; v_gene: TRBV6-5; abundance: .; CDR3aa: CASMVGVYSNQPQHF; CDR3nt: TGTGCCAGCATGGTCGGGGTGTATAGCAATCAGCCCCAGCATTTT
d_gene: .; j_gene: TRBJ1-1; v_gene: TRBV5-4; abundance: few; CDR3aa: CASSGGLSHTEAFF; CDR3nt: TGTGCCAGCAGCGGAGGACTGTCCCACACTGAAGCTTTCTTT
d_gene: .; j_gene: TRBJ1-1; v_gene: TRBV4-1; abundance: .; CDR3aa: CASSQIDKGRGNTEAFF; CDR3nt: TGCGCCAGCAGCCAAATCGACAAGGGCCGGGGGAACACTGAAGCTTTCTTT
d_gene: .; j_gene: TRBJ2-3; v_gene: TRBV6-5; abundance: .; CDR3aa: CATGWGGRDTQYF; CDR3nt: TGTGCCACCGGATGGGGGGGCCGGGATACGCAGTATTTT
d_gene: .; j_gene: TRBJ2-7; v_gene: TRBV28; abundance: few; CDR3aa: CASSLFQGYEQYF; CDR3nt: TGTGCCAGCAGTCTCTTCCAGGGCTACGAGCAGTACTTC
d_gene: .; j_gene: TRBJ1-3; v_gene: TRBV28; abundance: .; CDR3aa: CASSFDSSGNTIYF; CDR3nt: TGTGCCAGCAGTTTCGACAGCTCTGGAAACACCATATATTTT
d_gene: TRBD1; j_gene: TRBJ1-1; v_gene: TRBV3-1/TRBV3-2; abundance: few; CDR3aa: CASSPRQGGTTEAFF; CDR3nt: TGTGCCAGCAGCCCCCGACAGGGGGGGACAACTGAAGCTTTCTTT
d_gene: TRBD2; j_gene: TRBJ2-1; v_gene: TRBV19; abundance: .; CDR3aa: CASSMWLAGGNEQFF; CDR3nt: TGTGCCAGTAGTATGTGGCTAGCGGGGGGTAATGAGCAGTTCTTC
d_gene: .; j_gene: TRBJ1-3; v_gene: TRBV5-1; abundance: .; CDR3aa: CASSSYPFGADTIYF; CDR3nt: TGCGCCAGCAGCTCCTACCCGTTTGGGGCAGACACCATATATTTT
d_gene: TRBD1; j_gene: TRBJ1-2; v_gene: TRBV28; abundance: .; CDR3aa: CASSLDRGRKNYGYTF; CDR3nt: TGTGCCAGCAGTCTCGACAGGGGGAGAAAGAACTATGGCTACACCTTC
d_gene: TRBD1; j_gene: TRBJ1-1; v_gene: TRBV7-3; abundance: .; CDR3aa: CASSSTGANTEAFF; CDR3nt: TGTGCCAGCAGCTCCACAGGGGCAAACACTGAAGCTTTCTTT
d_gene: .; j_gene: TRBJ2-2; v_gene: TRBV3-1/TRBV3-2; abundance: .; CDR3aa: CASSQGARGLNTGELFF; CDR3nt: TGTGCCAGCAGCCAAGGGGCTAGGGGCCTGAACACCGGGGAGCTGTTTTTT
d_gene: TRBD1; j_gene: TRBJ1-1; v_gene: TRBV12-3/TRBV12-4; abundance: .; CDR3aa: CASSWDRNTEAFF; CDR3nt: TGTGCCAGCAGTTGGGACAGGAACACTGAAGCTTTCTTT
d_gene: TRBD1; j_gene: TRBJ2-7; v_gene: TRBV5-1; abundance: few; CDR3aa: CASSSNRGPSYEQYF; CDR3nt: TGCGCCAGCAGCTCCAACAGGGGCCCCTCCTACGAGCAGTACTTC
d_gene: TRBD2; j_gene: TRBJ2-5; v_gene: TRBV6-2/TRBV6-3; abundance: few; CDR3aa: CASSYPLGLAGAPVETQYF; CDR3nt: TGTGCCAGCAGTTACCCCTTGGGACTAGCGGGGGCCCCTGTGGAGACCCAGTACTTC
d_gene: .; j_gene: TRBJ1-2; v_gene: TRBV19; abundance: few; CDR3aa: CASSPRASDTYGYTF; CDR3nt: TGTGCCAGTAGTCCCAGGGCGTCTGATACCTATGGCTACACCTTC
d_gene: TRBD1; j_gene: TRBJ1-6; v_gene: TRBV6-5; abundance: .; CDR3aa: CASSYGTGQLNSPLHF; CDR3nt: TGTGCCAGCAGTTACGGGACGGGACAGTTAAATTCACCCCTCCACTTT
d_gene: TRBD2; j_gene: TRBJ2-3; v_gene: TRBV4-2; abundance: .; CDR3aa: CASSQDFTVPGGADTQYF; CDR3nt: TGTGCCAGCAGCCAAGATTTTACCGTACCGGGGGGGGCGGATACGCAGTATTTT
d_gene: TRBD1; j_gene: TRBJ2-1; v_gene: TRBV7-9; abundance: once; CDR3aa: CASSLQGDNEQFF; CDR3nt: TGTGCCAGCAGCTTACAGGGGGACAATGAGCAGTTCTTC
d_gene: TRBD1; j_gene: TRBJ2-2; v_gene: TRBV9; abundance: .; CDR3aa: CASSVRGTGNTGELFF; CDR3nt: TGTGCCAGCAGCGTCAGAGGGACAGGGAACACCGGGGAGCTGTTTTTT
d_gene: TRBD1; j_gene: TRBJ2-7; v_gene: TRBV5-8; abundance: once; CDR3aa: CASSLGGGTGAYEQYF; CDR3nt: TGTGCCAGCAGCTTGGGAGGGGGGACAGGAGCCTACGAGCAGTACTTC
d_gene: .; j_gene: TRBJ2-7; v_gene: TRBV15; abundance: few; CDR3aa: CATSRDRQSYEQYF; CDR3nt: TGTGCCACCAGCAGAGATCGACAGTCCTACGAGCAGTACTTC
d_gene: .; j_gene: TRBJ1-2; v_gene: TRBV20-1; abundance: few; CDR3aa: CSARGTGNYGYTF; CDR3nt: TGCAGTGCTCGTGGGACGGGGAACTATGGCTACACCTTC
d_gene: TRBD1; j_gene: TRBJ2-6; v_gene: TRBV19; abundance: .; CDR3aa: CASRPGTGGVNSVANVLTF; CDR3nt: TGTGCCAGTCGGCCCGGGACAGGGGGCGTTAACTCTGTGGCCAACGTCCTGACTTTC
d_gene: TRBD1; j_gene: TRBJ1-1; v_gene: TRBV6-5; abundance: .; CDR3aa: CATNRGNTEAFF; CDR3nt: TGTGCCACAAACAGGGGGAACACTGAAGCTTTCTTT
d_gene: TRBD1; j_gene: TRBJ2-1; v_gene: TRBV5-1; abundance: .; CDR3aa: CASSPTGTGYNEQFF; CDR3nt: TGCGCCAGCAGCCCTACCGGGACAGGGTACAATGAGCAGTTCTTC
d_gene: .; j_gene: TRBJ1-1; v_gene: TRBV19; abundance: .; CDR3aa: CASTRDTYTEAFF; CDR3nt: TGTGCCAGTACCCGGGACACCTACACTGAAGCTTTCTTT
d_gene: TRBD1; j_gene: TRBJ1-2; v_gene: TRBV4-1; abundance: .; CDR3aa: CASSQWTGGNYGYTF; CDR3nt: TGCGCCAGCAGCCAGTGGACAGGAGGAAACTATGGCTACACCTTC
d_gene: .; j_gene: TRBJ1-1; v_gene: TRBV5-4; abundance: .; CDR3aa: CASRPQGKGKNTEAFF; CDR3nt: TGTGCCAGCAGACCCCAGGGGAAGGGAAAGAACACTGAAGCTTTCTTT
d_gene: TRBD1; j_gene: TRBJ1-1; v_gene: TRBV7-3; abundance: .; CDR3aa: CASSSGQERTEAFF; CDR3nt: TGTGCCAGCAGCTCGGGACAGGAGAGGACTGAAGCTTTCTTT